The next 28 T cell receptor beta chains were all read from a single sample in a study of OX40 agonist ivuxolimab in advanced cancers. Here immunoSEQ multiplex PCR was the method, and the copy in TCRdb shows in-frame clones only, minus some. The data hold about 61,000 clones, with 83% observed a single time. Sequencing was performed on CD4+ or CD8+ T cells sorted from blood, taken in a trial of the OX40 agonist ivuxolimab. These receptors all come from an adult with an advanced solid tumor such as melanoma, head and neck, liver or kidney cancer.

The chain carries TRBV28 and TRBJ2-7; D is undetermined. Trimming took off 3 bases at V and 5 bases at J, with 11 bases between the two ends. Germline V gene sequence: CDR1 MDHEN, CDR2 SYDVKM. This CDR3 is 13 amino acids long. Here the CDR3 DNA reads TGTGCCAGCAGTTTTGCGAGTACCCACGAGCAGTACTTC. Amino acid sequence: CASSFASTHEQYF.

The chain links TRBV7-3 to TRBJ2-3, with a weak D call TRBD2 (6 bases). Germline CDR1 SGHTA, CDR2 FQGTGA. The length of the CDR3 is 14 residues. Trimming removed 3 bases from V and 1 base from J, with 8 bases in between. This CDR3 is CASSFSSGTDTQYF. CDR3 DNA sequence: TGTGCCAGCAGCTTCTCTAGCGGCACAGATACGCAGTATTTT.

The rearrangement uses TRBV7-9 and TRBJ2-3; D not certain. V was shortened by 3 bases and J by 3 bases, with 10 bases between the two germline ends. Germline CDR1 reads SEHNR; CDR2 reads FQNEAQ (reference sequence). The CDR3 sequence is 14 residues long. The CDR3 DNA is TGTGCCAGCAGCTTGGGGATGGGAACAGATACGCAGTATTTT. As protein: CASSLGMGTDTQYF. Together with reference TRBV7-9 and TRBJ2-3, the CDR3 gives the full variable domain: DTGVSQNPRHKITKRGQNVTFRCDPISEHNRLYWYRQTLGQGPEFLTYFQNEAQLEKSRLLSDRFSAERPKGSFSTLEIQRTEQGDSAMYLCASSLGMGTDTQYFGPGTRLTVL.

The V call is TRBV7-3, the J call TRBJ2-5, with D perhaps matching TRBD1 or TRBD2 (5 bases each). Germline V lookup: CDR1 SGHTA, CDR2 FQGTGA. The CDR3 has 15 amino acids. Trimming left V 5 bases short and J 6 bases short, with 19 bases between. The CDR3 sequence: CASSRSGPLGKTQYF. CDR3 sequence (DNA): TGTGCCAGCAGCCGGTCGGGGCCCCTGGGCAAGACCCAGTACTTC.

This clone was picked up one time. The DNA for the CDR3 is TGTGCCAGCAGCTTGCAAGATACGCAGTATTTT. It codes for CASSLQDTQYF. This rearrangement joins TRBV5-6 to TRBJ2-3; D not certain. This CDR3 is 11 amino acids long. Germline loops: CDR1 SGHDT, CDR2 YYEEEE. The V gene lost 1 base and the J gene lost 5 bases, with 2 bases spanning the gap. The variable domain in full, with the rest retrieved from reference TRBV5-6 and TRBJ2-3, is DAGVTQSPTHLIKTRGQQVTLRCSPKSGHDTVSWYQQALGQGPQFIFQYYEEEERQRGNFPDRFSGHQFPNYSSELNVNALLLGDSALYLCASSLQDTQYFGPGTRLTVL.

V gene TRBV29-1 combines with J gene TRBJ1-5; D possibly corresponds to TRBD1 (5 bases). Germline CDR1 reads SQVTM; CDR2 reads ANQGSEA. The CDR3 has 12 residues. Trimming cost V 6 bases and J 4 bases, with 10 bases left between them. DNA of the CDR3: TGCAGCGTGGGGGGGTTTAATCAGCCCCAGCATTTT. Encoded protein: CSVGGFNQPQHF. Looking up the rest from reference TRBV29-1 and TRBJ1-5 gives the full variable domain: SAVISQKPSRDICQRGTSLTIQCQVDSQVTMMFWYRQQPGQSLTLIATANQGSEATYESGFVIDKFPISRPNLTFSTLTVSNMSPEDSSIYLCSVGGFNQPQHFGDGTRLSIL.

The chain recombines TRBV25-1 with TRBJ2-7; D ambiguous. The V and J ends lost 3 bases and 3 bases respectively, with 12 bases between them. CDR3 length: 14 residues. CDR1 and CDR2 (germline): MGHDK, SYGVNS. In DNA, the CDR3 is TGTGCCAGCAGTGACCCCCCGGGCGACTACGAGCAGTACTTC. It encodes CASSDPPGDYEQYF.

V gene TRBV6-5 combines with J gene TRBJ2-5, with 7 bases matching TRBD2. The length of the CDR3 is 14 residues. The V gene end was trimmed by 5 bases and the J gene end by 2 bases; junction bases not matched to a gene: 5. Germline values: CDR1 MNHEY, CDR2 SVGAGI. In nucleotides, the CDR3 is TGTGCCAGCAGTACCGCGGGGGTACAAGAGACCCAGTACTTC. Its translation: CASSTAGVQETQYF.

This chain connects TRBV19 to TRBJ1-1; no reliable D call. The CDR3 has 14 amino acids. Germline CDR1 and CDR2: LNHDA and SQIVND (reference sequence). Trimming left V 3 bases short and J 1 base short, with 9 bases between. DNA for the CDR3: TGTGCCAGTAGTATCCGTTACCCGAACACTGAAGCTTTCTTT. Protein sequence: CASSIRYPNTEAFF. Combining the CDR3 with reference TRBV19 and TRBJ1-1 gives the whole variable domain DGGITQSPKYLFRKEGQNVTLSCEQNLNHDAMYWYRQDPGQGLRLIYYSQIVNDFQKGDIAEGYSVSREKKESFPLTVTSAQKNPTAFYLCASSIRYPNTEAFFGQGTRLTVV.

This chain links TRBV6-1 with TRBJ1-2; D ambiguous. In germline, CDR1 is MNHNS, CDR2 SASEGT. Trimming pared 4 bases from V and 8 bases from J, leaving 11 bases between. This CDR3 has 12 residues. CDR3 sequence: CASSGIYTGYTF. The CDR3 nucleotides read TGTGCCAGCAGTGGAATCTATACCGGCTACACCTTC.

The chain uses TRBV28 and TRBJ2-3; possibly TRBD2 for D (6 bases). CDR3 length equals 15 residues. The V end lost 4 bases, the J end lost 2 bases, and 13 bases lay between the germline ends. From germline, CDR1 is MDHEN and CDR2 SYDVKM. The CDR3 is CASSSPGLITDTQYF. CDR3 nucleotides: TGTGCCAGCAGTTCCCCGGGACTGATCACAGATACGCAGTATTTT.

This sequence joins TRBV2 and TRBJ1-1; D is perhaps TRBD1 (5 bases). Trimming removed 3 bases at V and 5 bases at J, with 10 bases between. Germline CDR1 and CDR2: SNHLY and FYNNEI. This CDR3 contains 13 residues. The CDR3 DNA is TGTGCCAGCAGTGATGGGGGTCGGACTGAAGCTTTCTTT. It yields the protein CASSDGGRTEAFF.

The V and J genes are TRBV5-1 and TRBJ1-1; a possible D gene is TRBD1 (6 bases). CDR3 size: 13 residues. Trimming shortened V by 1 base and J by 8 bases, and 12 bases separated the two germline ends. Germline CDR1 SGHRS, CDR2 YFSETQ. DNA of the CDR3: TGCGCCAGCAGCTTGAACAGGGTTGAAGAAGCTTTCTTT. Translating it yields CASSLNRVEEAFF.

V and J are TRBV9 and TRBJ1-5; D gene unclear. Germline loops: CDR1 SGDLS, CDR2 YYNGEE. With 5 bases removed from V and 1 base from J, the gap between germline ends came to 10 bases. This CDR3 is built from 14 residues. CDR3 region: CASSLMDSNQPQHF. As DNA, the CDR3 is TGTGCCAGCAGTCTAATGGACAGCAATCAGCCCCAGCATTTT.

Only one count was recorded for this clone. The chain is built from TRBV6-1 and TRBJ1-6; TRBD1 aligns across 8 bases. J lost 9 bases, V lost 1 base, and 11 bases had no gene match. There are 17 residues in the CDR3. Germline assignment: CDR1 MNHNS and CDR2 SASEGT. CDR3 sequence reads: CASSEVWVGQGGSPLHF. DNA of the CDR3: TGTGCCAGCAGTGAAGTGTGGGTCGGACAGGGTGGTTCACCCCTCCACTTT.

This clone occurred once. The chain links TRBV7-9 to TRBJ2-3; D uncertain. The CDR3 runs 12 residues. V gave up 5 bases and J gave up 5 bases, with 8 bases separating them. Germline V gene data show CDR1 as SEHNR and CDR2 as FQNEAQ (reference sequence). This CDR3 reads CASSERGDTQYF. DNA for the CDR3: TGTGCCAGCAGCGAAAGAGGAGATACGCAGTATTTT.

This clone is a singleton in its sample. The J gene is TRBJ1-1, the V gene TRBV9; a possible D gene is TRBD1 (6 bases). The CDR3 is 14 amino acids. Germline V lookup: CDR1 SGDLS, CDR2 YYNGEE. The V and J ends lost 6 bases and 2 bases respectively, with 14 bases between them. CDR3 protein: CASNVGGDNTEAFF. The CDR3 DNA follows: TGTGCCAGCAATGTAGGGGGGGATAACACTGAAGCTTTCTTT.

The chain couples TRBV4-1 to TRBJ2-2; TRBD2 matches 7 bases. V lost 1 base and J lost 2; bases outside the gene matches: 7. The germline gives CDR1 MGHRA, CDR2 YSYEKL. This CDR3 is 17 amino acids long. CDR3 coding DNA: TGCGCCAGCAGCCAAGGGACTAGTCCCGACAACACCGGGGAGCTGTTTTTT. This encodes CASSQGTSPDNTGELFF.

The chain recombines TRBV7-9 with TRBJ2-6; TRBD2 agrees at 8 bases. The germline CDR1 and CDR2 sequences are SEHNR and FQNEAQ (reference sequence). V lost 5 bases to trimming and J lost 0 bases; unmatched junction nucleotides: 9. The CDR3 runs to 18 residues. The CDR3 sequence is CASSTLAGISSGANVLTF. CDR3 DNA: TGTGCCAGCAGCACCCTAGCGGGTATCTCCTCTGGGGCCAACGTCCTGACTTTC.

This chain connects TRBV7-2 to TRBJ1-1; tentatively, D is TRBD1 (6 bases). CDR1 and CDR2 (germline): SGHTA, FQGNSA. The CDR3 length is 14 residues. The germline V and J ends were trimmed by 5 bases and 1 base, with 11 bases remaining between them. The CDR3 DNA reads as TGTGCCAGCAGCCCTTCGGACAGGAACACTGAAGCTTTCTTT. Amino acids: CASSPSDRNTEAFF. Supplemented by reference TRBV7-2 and TRBJ1-1, the full variable domain reads GAGVSQSPSNKVTEKGKDVELRCDPISGHTALYWYRQSLGQGLEFLIYFQGNSAPDKSGLPSDRFSAERTGGSVSTLTIQRTQQEDSAVYLCASSPSDRNTEAFFGQGTRLTVV.

This chain links TRBV28 with TRBJ2-7; weak D call: TRBD1 (7 bases). Germline V gene sequence: CDR1 MDHEN, CDR2 SYDVKM. The V end was cut by 8 bases, the J end by 0 bases, with 26 bases between. The CDR3 has 18 amino acids. In DNA form, the CDR3 reads TGTGCCAGCCATGAGACAGGGACTTTCTCTACCTTCTCCTACGAGCAGTACTTC. Protein product: CASHETGTFSTFSYEQYF.

The chain is built from TRBV28 and TRBJ2-5; 9 bases are a match to TRBD2. This CDR3 has 16 amino acids. V shed 2 bases, J shed 2 bases, and the junction held 6 bases outside the gene matches. CDR1 is MDHEN and CDR2 is SYDVKM in the germline V gene. The CDR3 loop reads CASSLGSGGSQETQYF. CDR3 sequence (DNA): TGTGCCAGCAGTTTAGGGAGCGGGGGGAGTCAAGAGACCCAGTACTTC.

The chain employs TRBV13 and TRBJ1-3; possibly TRBD1 for D (6 bases). The CDR3 has 14 amino acids. CDR1 PRHDT and CDR2 FYEKMQ come from the germline V gene (reference sequence). V was cut by 5 bases and J by 4 bases, with 12 bases left in between. CDR3 DNA: TGTGCCAGCAGCCCCCGACAGGAAGGAAACACCATATATTTT. Its protein product is CASSPRQEGNTIYF.

V gene TRBV10-3 combines with J gene TRBJ1-2, with 9 positions matching TRBD1. V was clipped by 5 bases and J by 8 bases; unmatched bases: 15. In germline, CDR1 is ENHRY, CDR2 SYGVKD. This CDR3 region has 16 residues. The CDR3 nucleotides are TGTGCCATCAGTAATCCCGGGAACAGGGGGCCGAAAGGCTACACCTTC. This translates into CAISNPGNRGPKGYTF.

The V and J genes are TRBV28 and TRBJ2-1; D call uncertain. The CDR3 covers 14 residues. The V gene's germline CDR1 is MDHEN and CDR2 SYDVKM. Trimming left V 3 bases short and J 5 bases short, with 11 bases between. The CDR3 DNA is TGTGCCAGCAGTTTGGTGTACTTGAACAATGAGCAGTTCTTC. This gives the protein CASSLVYLNNEQFF.

The DNA of the CDR3 is TGTGCCAGCAGTTACTCGCGATCTTCCTCGGGGACCCAGTACTTC. Translated, it gives CASSYSRSSSGTQYF. The V gene is TRBV6-5, the J gene TRBJ2-5, with no clear D. Germline CDR1 MNHEY, CDR2 SVGAGI. This CDR3 region has 15 residues. V lost 0 bases to trimming and J lost 7 bases, with 15 bases between them.

V gene TRBV5-1 combines with J gene TRBJ1-2; D ambiguous. Trimming took 1 base from V and 9 from J, leaving 10 bases between them. The CDR3 consists of 12 residues. Germline values: CDR1 SGHRS, CDR2 YFSETQ. CDR3 sequence: CASSLLVGSYTF. Here the CDR3 DNA reads TGCGCCAGCAGCTTGTTAGTAGGGAGCTACACCTTC.

The V call is TRBV6-1, the J call TRBJ1-3; D unclear. Germline lookup yields CDR1 MNHNS and CDR2 SASEGT. Between the trimmed V and J ends, which lost 1 base and 4 bases, there was a span of 5 bases. CDR3 length equals 13 residues. CDR3 coding DNA: TGTGCCAGCAGTGAAGTGGAGGGAAACACCATATATTTT. As protein: CASSEVEGNTIYF.